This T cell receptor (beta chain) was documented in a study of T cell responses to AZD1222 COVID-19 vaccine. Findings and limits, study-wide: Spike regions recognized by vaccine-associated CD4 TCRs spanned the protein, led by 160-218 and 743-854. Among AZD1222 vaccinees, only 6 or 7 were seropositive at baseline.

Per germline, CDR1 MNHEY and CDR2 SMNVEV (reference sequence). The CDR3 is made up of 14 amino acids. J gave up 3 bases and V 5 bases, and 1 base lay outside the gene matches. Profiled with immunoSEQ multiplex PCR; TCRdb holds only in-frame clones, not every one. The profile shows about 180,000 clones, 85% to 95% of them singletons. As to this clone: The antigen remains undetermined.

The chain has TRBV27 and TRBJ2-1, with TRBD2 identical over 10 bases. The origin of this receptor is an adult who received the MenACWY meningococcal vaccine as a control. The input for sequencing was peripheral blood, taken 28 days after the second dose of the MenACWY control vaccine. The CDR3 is CASSQRGGYNEQFF. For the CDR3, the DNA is TGTGCCAGCAGTCAGCGGGGGGGCTACAATGAGCAGTTCTTC.